These 20 T cell receptor beta chains were sequenced from one sample in a study of identical twins. TCRdb analysed the 5' RACE reads with MiXCR anew, one entry per CDR3 protein. The table includes 250,000 to 300,000 distinct CDR3 sequences, roughly 8% detected once. This sample also appeared in a second study, on yellow fever vaccine responses in identical twins.

Source material: CD8+ T cells sorted from blood. All receptors derive from a woman aged 18-30 years in good health.

This clonotype showed up just a few times. CDR3 DNA sequence: TGCGCCAGCAGCCAAGATGGGGGGTTTAACGGGGAGCTGTTTTTT. Its translation is CASSQDGGFNGELFF. The chain couples TRBV4-1 to TRBJ2-2; a possible D gene is TRBD2 (6 bases). The length of the CDR3 is 15 residues. Trimming stripped 0 bases from V and 7 bases from J, with 12 bases between. Germline V gene data show CDR1 as MGHRA and CDR2 as YSYEKL.

This clonotype was picked up many times. V and J are TRBV20-1 and TRBJ2-7, with unresolved D. The CDR3 has 12 amino acids. Trimming removed 0 bases from V and 6 bases from J, with 9 bases in between. Germline V gives CDR1 DFQATT, CDR2 SNEGSKA (reference sequence). CDR3 nucleotides: TGCAGTGCTAGAGATGTAGGGTTCGAGCAGTACTTC. This sequence encodes CSARDVGFEQYF.

This clonotype was seen only a few times. The chain uses TRBV7-8 and TRBJ2-3; D is possibly TRBD2 (6 bases). The germline gives CDR1 SGHVS, CDR2 FQNEAQ. The V end lost 4 bases, the J end lost 4 bases, and 9 bases lay between the germline ends. This CDR3 has 13 amino acids. CDR3 DNA: TGTGCCAGCAGCTCCTCGGGGGCAGATACGCAGTATTTT. This codes for CASSSSGADTQYF.

This clonotype was counted only a few times. This chain uses TRBV6-4 with TRBJ2-2; 8 bases are a match to TRBD2. V lost 2 bases to trimming and J lost 3 bases; unmatched junction nucleotides: 5. The CDR3 is 16 amino acids. Germline CDR1 and CDR2: MRHNA and SNTAGT. The CDR3 bases are TGTGCCAGCAGTGACGACTTGCGGGGGGACACCGGGGAGCTGTTTTTT. This translates into CASSDDLRGDTGELFF.

This clonotype was recorded many times. The rearrangement joins TRBV28 to TRBJ1-6; 10 positions agree with TRBD1. This CDR3 has 15 residues. Germline CDR1 and CDR2: MDHEN and SYDVKM. V gave up 5 bases and J gave up 9 bases; unmatched junction bases: 7. CDR3 sequence: CASSTDRGLFSPLHF. The CDR3 nucleotides are TGTGCCAGCAGTACCGACAGGGGGCTTTTTTCACCCCTCCACTTT.

The rearrangement uses TRBV10-3 and TRBJ2-2; possible D gene TRBD2, 6 bases. Trimming pared 6 bases from V and 6 bases from J, leaving 14 bases between. The CDR3 sequence is 14 residues long. The germline gives CDR1 ENHRY, CDR2 SYGVKD. The DNA for the CDR3 is TGTGCCATCAGCTCGCGGAGGGGCGCCGGGGAGCTGTTTTTT. This sequence encodes CAISSRRGAGELFF.

This clonotype has more than one count but fewer than ten. J is TRBJ1-2 and V is TRBV29-1; 8 nucleotides match TRBD1. The CDR3 consists of 11 residues. J lost 6 bases, V lost 5 bases, and 2 bases had no gene match. Germline lookup yields CDR1 SQVTM and CDR2 ANQGSEA. The CDR3 DNA reads as TGCAGCGTTTTGACAGGGGATGGCTACACCTTC. Amino acids: CSVLTGDGYTF.

Only a few counts were recorded for this clonotype. The V and J genes are TRBV5-1 and TRBJ1-2, with D unresolved. V was trimmed by 0 bases and J by 8 bases, leaving 17 bases between them. CDR3 length: 15 amino acids. The germline V gene encodes CDR1 SGHRS and CDR2 YFSETQ. The CDR3 loop reads CASSLDASGSWGYTF. The CDR3 DNA reads TGCGCCAGCAGCTTGGATGCCAGCGGATCGTGGGGCTACACCTTC.

This clonotype occurred many times. The chain employs TRBV29-1 and TRBJ2-1, with 7 bases matching TRBD2. V trimming: 2 bases; J trimming: 15 bases; junction bases outside the gene matches: 13. Germline CDR1 and CDR2: SQVTM and ANQGSEA. This CDR3 comprises 13 residues. CDR3 loop: CSVELPGGARRFF. The DNA of the CDR3 is TGCAGCGTTGAACTCCCGGGAGGAGCGAGGCGGTTCTTC.

This clonotype has a handful of counts. This rearrangement joins TRBV5-6 to TRBJ2-3; TRBD1 is a possible D gene (6 bases). The CDR3 runs 15 residues. The germline gives CDR1 SGHDT, CDR2 YYEEEE. The V end was cut by 1 base, the J end by 4 bases, with 13 bases between. The CDR3 DNA sequence: TGTGCCAGCAGCTTGTCGGGGACACGGGCAGATACGCAGTATTTT. This encodes CASSLSGTRADTQYF.

The chain joins TRBV15 to TRBJ2-3; D may correspond to TRBD1 or TRBD2 (5 bases each). CDR3 length: 13 amino acids. Trimming stripped 1 base from V and 6 bases from J, with 8 bases between. Per the germline V gene, CDR1 is LNHNV and CDR2 is YYDKDF (reference sequence). The CDR3: CATSRVEGDTQYF. As DNA, the CDR3 is TGTGCCACCAGCAGAGTTGAGGGGGATACGCAGTATTTT.

This clonotype was seen a few times. This sequence joins TRBV6-1 and TRBJ1-1, with D possibly TRBD1 on 6 matching bases. Trimming pared 5 bases from V and 4 bases from J, leaving 17 bases between. This CDR3 has 15 amino acids. In germline, CDR1 is MNHNS, CDR2 SASEGT. CDR3 sequence reads: CASSRSRQDLTEAFF. In DNA, the CDR3 is TGTGCCAGCAGTCGATCCAGACAGGATCTCACTGAAGCTTTCTTT.

V is TRBV2 and J is TRBJ2-2; a possible D gene is TRBD2 (5 bases). Germline V gene lookup returns CDR1 SNHLY and CDR2 FYNNEI. This CDR3 has 15 amino acids. The V gene lost 3 bases and the J gene lost 6 bases, with 14 bases spanning the gap. The CDR3 sequence is CASSEASSKSGELFF. The CDR3 bases are TGTGCCAGCAGTGAGGCTAGCTCTAAGTCCGGGGAGCTGTTTTTT.

This clonotype was picked up many times. CDR3 nucleotides: TGTGCCAGCAGCGTAGCTCATCCTACCGGGACAGAAAACAATGAGCAGTTCTTC. Its translation: CASSVAHPTGTENNEQFF. The chain joins TRBV9 to TRBJ2-1; 7 bases map to TRBD1. V lost 0 bases and J lost 5; bases outside the gene matches: 14. Per germline, CDR1 SGDLS and CDR2 YYNGEE. The CDR3 is 18 amino acids.

This clonotype was counted between two and nine times. This rearrangement joins TRBV11-1 to TRBJ2-7; the D is unclear. V was shortened by 5 bases and J by 0 bases, with 17 bases between the two germline ends. Germline lookup yields CDR1 SGHAT and CDR2 FQDESV (reference sequence). This CDR3 contains 16 residues. CDR3 in DNA: TGTGCCAGCAGCCCACGGACCGAAAAGAGCTCCTACGAGCAGTACTTC. Its translation is CASSPRTEKSSYEQYF. Full variable domain (rest looked up from reference TRBV11-1 and TRBJ2-7): EAEVAQSPRYKITEKSQAVAFWCDPISGHATLYWYRQILGQGPELLVQFQDESVVDDSQLPKDRFSAERLKGVDSTLKIQPAELGDSAMYLCASSPRTEKSSYEQYFGPGTRLTVT.

This clonotype was observed a handful of times. V gene TRBV20-1 combines with J gene TRBJ2-1; 8 positions match TRBD1. The V and J ends lost 8 bases and 3 bases, in that order; junction bases with no gene match: 6. The germline gives CDR1 DFQATT, CDR2 SNEGSKA (reference sequence). There are 13 residues in the CDR3. CDR3 sequence (DNA): TGCAGTTACGGGACAGGCGACTACAATGAGCAGTTCTTC. Its translation: CSYGTGDYNEQFF.

This clonotype was counted only a few times. This chain connects TRBV27 to TRBJ2-6; 10 nucleotides match TRBD1. CDR3 length: 19 amino acids. Germline CDR1 is MNHEY and CDR2 is SMNVEV (reference sequence). Germline trimming cut 1 base from V and 0 bases from J; bases unmatched to any gene: 6. CDR3 DNA sequence: TGTGCCAGCAGTTTATGGACAGGGGGACAGCCCTCTGGGGCCAACGTCCTGACTTTC. It yields the protein CASSLWTGGQPSGANVLTF.

This clonotype was seen a handful of times. The chain combines TRBV6-5 with TRBJ2-5, with TRBD1 as a possible D gene (6 bases). CDR1 and CDR2 (germline): MNHEY, SVGAGI. V was cut by 2 bases and J by 5 bases, with 9 bases left in between. This CDR3 is built from 13 residues. The CDR3 sequence: CASSYARGETQYF. The CDR3 nucleotides are TGTGCCAGCAGTTACGCTAGGGGGGAGACCCAGTACTTC.

This clonotype was seen more than once but under ten times. CDR3 in amino acids: CASSLYNYEQYF. In DNA form, the CDR3 reads TGTGCCAGCAGCTTGTACAATTACGAGCAGTACTTC. This chain links TRBV5-6 with TRBJ2-7; the D is unclear. The germline V gene encodes CDR1 SGHDT and CDR2 YYEEEE. The CDR3 spans 12 residues. V was cut by 1 base and J by 4 bases, with 6 bases left in between.

The V gene is TRBV10-3, the J gene TRBJ2-2, with TRBD1 as a possible D gene (6 bases). This CDR3 has 17 amino acids. Trimming removed 3 bases from V and 3 bases from J, with 17 bases in between. CDR1 is ENHRY and CDR2 is SYGVKD in the germline V gene. This CDR3 reads CAISDGDTQTHTGELFF. The CDR3 region has the DNA TGTGCCATCAGTGACGGGGACACACAGACCCACACCGGGGAGCTGTTTTTT.